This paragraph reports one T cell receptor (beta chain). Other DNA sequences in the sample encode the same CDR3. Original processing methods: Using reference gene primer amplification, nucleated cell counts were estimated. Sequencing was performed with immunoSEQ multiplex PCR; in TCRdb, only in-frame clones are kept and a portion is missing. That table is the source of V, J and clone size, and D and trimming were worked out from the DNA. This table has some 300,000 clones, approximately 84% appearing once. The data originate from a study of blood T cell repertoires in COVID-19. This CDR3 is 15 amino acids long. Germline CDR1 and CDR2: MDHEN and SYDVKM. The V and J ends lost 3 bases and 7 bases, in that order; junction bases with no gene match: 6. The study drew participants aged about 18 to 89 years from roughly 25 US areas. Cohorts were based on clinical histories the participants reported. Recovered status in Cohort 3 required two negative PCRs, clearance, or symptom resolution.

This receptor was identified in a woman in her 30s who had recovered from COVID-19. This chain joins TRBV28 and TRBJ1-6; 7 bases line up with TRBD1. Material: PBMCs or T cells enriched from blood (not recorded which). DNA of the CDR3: TGTGCCAGCAGTTTCCCACAGGGGTACAATTCACCCCTCCACTTT. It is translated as CASSFPQGYNSPLHF.